The clone carrying this TCR beta chain occurred once. Per the germline V gene, CDR1 is LGHNA and CDR2 is YSLEER. The CDR3 runs to 16 residues. V lost 0 bases and J 4 bases, leaving 15 bases between the germline ends. The data derive from a study of blood T cell repertoires in COVID-19. Overall study context: The United States, Italy and Spain provided the acute and convalescent COVID-19 samples. Sources were T cells, B-cell-depleted T cells, or PBMCs; the material itself was cDNA or gDNA.

Authors' methods: Researchers report that nucleated cell counts were estimated from reference gene primer amplification. The assay was immunoSEQ multiplex PCR, and TCRdb's table has in-frame clones only and misses some. The D gene and trimming were derived from the DNA, and the V and J assignments and clone size from that table. This table holds under 85,000 clones, around 80% found once. This rearrangement joins TRBV4-3 to TRBJ1-2; D is unclear. This clonotype originated in a man between 60 and 75 years old with active or convalescent COVID-19. Sample: peripheral blood. CDR3 in amino acids: CASSQDLLGWSYGYTF. CDR3 sequence (DNA): TGCGCCAGCAGCCAAGATCTTCTCGGGTGGAGCTATGGCTACACCTTC.